This is a list of T cell receptor beta chains from one sample in a study of cytomegalovirus exposure and HLA in healthy donors. Using immunoSEQ multiplex PCR, the repertoire was profiled, and TCRdb retains in-frame clones only, with some absent. This table holds around 150,000 clones, roughly 80% found once. The sequencing sample was made of PBMCs. Source of these receptors: a male donor in good health and CMV-seronegative. The CDR3 runs from the conserved cysteine through the conserved F or W. A D gene is named only where the DNA matches it firmly.

v_gene	d_gene	CDR3aa
TRBV29-1	.	CSVRGWGRGAGDSNEQFF
TRBV5-4	.	CASSLDPGRVPEQYF
TRBV6-1	.	CASRFVGCGYTF
TRBV28	.	CASSAVSYEQYF
TRBV2	.	CASSAQGSNYGYTF
TRBV6-5	TRBD2	CASSELAGGNEQFF
TRBV5-4	TRBD2	CASSLAPSGGREQYF
TRBV19	TRBD1	CASSPGQPYNEQFF
TRBV9	.	CASSVRPQGYTEAFF
TRBV19	.	CASTYRLSAPGIQNEKLFF
TRBV29-1	.	CSALGGSSGNTIYF
TRBV7-9	TRBD1	CASSPRTGYNEQFF
TRBV6-5	.	CASSDYYVSNTEAFF
TRBV7-2	TRBD1	CASSPRGQGNEQYF
TRBV5-6	TRBD2	CASSFFSGSDPLGDTQYF
TRBV27	.	CARVQGAHNSPLHF
TRBV4-1	TRBD1	CASSVPGTGELNTEAFF
TRBV27	.	CASSFQGGQPQHF
TRBV18	.	CASSRMEARNSPLHF
TRBV10-3	.	CATLDPTGNTEAFF
TRBV7-8	.	CASSLGGSLSYGYTF
TRBV5-4	TRBD2	CAVSSGGAHEQFF
TRBV7-3	TRBD2	CASSLGPSGTSSYNEQFF
TRBV11-2	.	CASSLDSGNQPQHF
TRBV28	.	CASSRIGQPNQPQHF
TRBV5-1	TRBD2	CASSRWTSGGAGNEQFF
TRBV4-2	TRBD2	CASSQVARGGTDTQYF
TRBV5-4	TRBD1	CASSQTGALTYTDTQYF
TRBV7-3	TRBD1	CASSLSAGGYEQYF
TRBV14	TRBD2	CASSQGLAGSSSETQYF
TRBV2	TRBD2	CASSGTSGSAGTQYF
TRBV7-2	.	CASTLGGANIQYF
TRBV2	.	CASSEEGRVTEAFF
TRBV25-1	TRBD1	CASSVRDRAAETQYF
TRBV10-3	TRBD2	CAISLATSGNTGELFF
TRBV19	.	CASRVGGITNQPQHF
TRBV19	.	CASRPSGRVFGYTF
TRBV7-6	TRBD1	CASSSPGTGSGNTIYF
TRBV10-2	TRBD1	CASSGNRDRGRRAEAFF
TRBV5-1	TRBD1	CASSPSGWDRVGNTEAFF
TRBV7-3	TRBD1	CASSLLPTGEHGYTF
TRBV6-4	.	CASSGSGSAGGYTF
TRBV7-2	.	CASSFGPDNYEQYF
TRBV19	.	CASSMAGPGELFF
TRBV5-6	.	CASSFRGAGNTEAFF
TRBV5-4	TRBD1	CASSQDREYNEQFF
TRBV5-6	.	CAGGDRNNEQFF
TRBV20-1	.	CSARRSYEQYF
TRBV7-9	.	CASSLSLVGAETQYF
TRBV28	TRBD1	CASSGQGTDTQYF
TRBV9	.	CASSPPPTGATEAFF
TRBV7-9	TRBD2	CASSLTAGVNTGELFF
TRBV7-9	.	CASSLRGEQYF
TRBV30	.	CAWSVQRGFGSLGNQPQHF